These 27 T cell receptor beta chains originate from one sample sequenced in a study of identical twins. Each CDR3 protein gets one entry after TCRdb re-called the 5' RACE reads with MiXCR. This sample has about 690,000 distinct CDR3 sequences; over 5% occur once, and the top ten carry approximately 2%. Sample: naive T cells sorted from blood. The receptors stem from a man aged 18 to 35 in good health.

This clonotype appeared a few times. The CDR3 DNA reads TGTGCCAGCAGCCAAAGCCATAGCGGGACCCACGAGCAGTACGTC. Amino acid sequence: CASSQSHSGTHEQYV. This rearrangement joins TRBV3-1 to TRBJ2-7, with 8 bases matching TRBD2. Per germline, CDR1 LGHDT and CDR2 YNNKEL (reference sequence). The CDR3 loop spans 15 amino acids. J lost 5 bases, V lost 2 bases, and 8 bases had no gene match.

The chain joins TRBV6-1 to TRBJ2-1; D is possibly TRBD1 (5 bases). The V and J ends lost 8 bases and 6 bases respectively, with 17 bases between them. The CDR3 extends over 14 amino acids. CDR1 MNHNS and CDR2 SASEGT come from the germline V gene. CDR3 amino acids: CASHLDRWGNEQFF. Here the CDR3 DNA reads TGTGCCAGCCATTTAGACAGATGGGGCAATGAGCAGTTCTTC.

The sample holds a few counts of this clonotype. The chain joins TRBV12-3 or TRBV12-4 to TRBJ1-1; the D gene is possibly TRBD1 (5 bases). CDR3 size: 14 residues. Trimming removed 7 bases at V and 5 bases at J, with 17 bases between. The CDR3 DNA reads as TGTGCCAGCACTACTCAGGGCCGAAAGACTGAAGCTTTCTTT. This translates into CASTTQGRKTEAFF.

This rearrangement joins TRBV5-1 to TRBJ2-3; maybe TRBD2 (5 bases). V was pared by 4 bases and J by 10 bases, with 16 bases between. Germline assignment: CDR1 SGHRS and CDR2 YFSETQ. The CDR3 totals 13 residues. The CDR3 here is CASSPWPGNPQYF. DNA for the CDR3: TGCGCCAGCAGCCCCTGGCCGGGGAACCCGCAGTATTTT.

J is TRBJ1-1 and V is TRBV12-3 or TRBV12-4; no clear D. The CDR3 has 11 residues. V was cut by 3 bases and J by 8 bases, with 7 bases left in between. This chain's CDR3 is CASSFPTEAFF. CDR3 DNA sequence: TGTGCCAGCAGTTTCCCCACCGAAGCTTTCTTT.

This clonotype was counted at least ten times. The chain joins TRBV6-5 to TRBJ1-4; TRBD1 agrees at 9 bases. The CDR3 contains 15 residues. The J segment lost 4 bases and the V segment lost 0 bases, leaving 0 bases of the junction unmatched. CDR1 MNHEY and CDR2 SVGAGI come from the germline V gene. CDR3 protein: CASSYSTGGNEKLFF. Here the CDR3 DNA reads TGTGCCAGCAGTTACTCGACAGGGGGTAATGAAAAACTGTTTTTT.

The chain recombines TRBV14 with TRBJ2-1; 13 nucleotides line up with TRBD2. Per the germline V gene, CDR1 is SGHDN and CDR2 is FVKESK. V shed 2 bases, J shed 6 bases, and the junction held 4 bases outside the gene matches. The CDR3 consists of 16 residues. CDR3 coding DNA: TGTGCCAGCAGCCAATTGACTAGCGGGAGGAGCAATGAGCAGTTCTTC. Protein sequence: CASSQLTSGRSNEQFF.

This clonotype was observed at least ten times. The chain combines TRBV12-3 or TRBV12-4 with TRBJ2-2; 7 bases are shared with TRBD1. This CDR3 has 13 amino acids. The J segment lost 6 bases and the V segment lost 5 bases, leaving 3 bases of the junction unmatched. The CDR3 DNA reads as TGTGCCAGCAGTCCTACAGGGGCCGGGGAGCTGTTTTTT. It specifies CASSPTGAGELFF.

The chain links TRBV11-2 to TRBJ1-6; D may be TRBD1 (6 bases). The CDR3 length is 15 residues. CDR1 and CDR2 from the germline V gene are SGHAT and FQNNGV. V shed 4 bases and J shed 5 bases, with 12 bases lying between them. In nucleotides, the CDR3 is TGTGCCAGCAGCTCTCCGGGACACGATAATTCACCCCTCCACTTT. This sequence encodes CASSSPGHDNSPLHF.

In its sample, this clonotype was seen a few times. This chain links TRBV3-1 with TRBJ2-7; D remains ambiguous. Germline-derived CDR1 and CDR2 are LGHDT and YNNKEL (reference sequence). This CDR3 comprises 11 residues. V lost 8 bases and J lost 0, with 5 bases in between. The CDR3 sequence: CASQSSYEQYF. The DNA for the CDR3 is TGTGCCAGCCAGAGCTCCTACGAGCAGTACTTC.

The V and J genes are TRBV20-1 and TRBJ2-7, with D possibly matching TRBD1 (7 bases). Trimming took 6 bases from V and 12 from J, leaving 21 bases between them. The CDR3 runs to 12 residues. Per the germline V gene, CDR1 is DFQATT and CDR2 is SNEGSKA (reference sequence). The CDR3 loop reads CSANSGEQGRYF. The CDR3 DNA is TGCAGTGCAAACTCGGGGGAACAGGGGCGGTACTTC.

V gene TRBV18 combines with J gene TRBJ2-3; the D is unclear. There are 15 residues in the CDR3. Germline V gene lookup returns CDR1 KGHSH and CDR2 LQKENI. Trimming removed 2 bases at V and 1 base at J, with 10 bases between. DNA for the CDR3: TGTGCCAGCTCACCAAAGACACCTCGCACAGATACGCAGTATTTT. Encoded protein: CASSPKTPRTDTQYF.

V usage is TRBV29-1 and J usage is TRBJ1-4; the match to TRBD1 covers 8 bases. This CDR3 has 15 amino acids. V was pared by 4 bases and J by 5 bases, with 9 bases of the junction left unmatched. Germline V lookup: CDR1 SQVTM, CDR2 ANQGSEA. The CDR3 region is CSVAGRGQANEKLFF. CDR3 sequence (DNA): TGCAGCGTTGCCGGGAGGGGACAGGCAAATGAAAAACTGTTTTTT. The entire variable domain, with the rest obtained from reference TRBV29-1 and TRBJ1-4, is as follows: SAVISQKPSRDICQRGTSLTIQCQVDSQVTMMFWYRQQPGQSLTLIATANQGSEATYESGFVIDKFPISRPNLTFSTLTVSNMSPEDSSIYLCSVAGRGQANEKLFFGSGTQLSVL.

This clonotype has ten or more counts. This chain connects TRBV24-1 to TRBJ1-5, with TRBD1 identical over 8 bases. The CDR3 is 15 amino acids. Germline V gene sequence: CDR1 KGHDR, CDR2 SFDVKD. V lost 10 bases to trimming and J lost 6 bases; unmatched junction nucleotides: 13. CDR3 sequence reads: CATQDPGQEGQPQHF. For the CDR3, the DNA is TGTGCCACTCAAGATCCGGGACAGGAAGGTCAGCCCCAGCATTTT.

J is TRBJ2-7 and V is TRBV5-5; D is ambiguous. V was trimmed by 0 bases and J by 7 bases, leaving 17 bases between them. CDR1 is SGHKS, CDR2 YYEKEE, per germline (reference sequence). The CDR3 spans 15 residues. The CDR3 nucleotides are TGTGCCAGCAGCTTGGTGGTATCGGTCCTGCGGGAGCAGTACGTC. Its protein is CASSLVVSVLREQYV.

Of note for this clonotype: A much larger clone differs by one base, so this may be a read error. The V call is TRBV7-9, the J call TRBJ1-6, with 8 positions matching TRBD1. The germline gives CDR1 SEHNR, CDR2 FQNEAQ (reference sequence). This CDR3 has 13 amino acids. The CDR3 sequence is CSSSPQGETPLHF. The CDR3 DNA reads as TGTTCCAGCAGCCCACAGGGGGAAACACCCCTCCACTTT.

The sample holds many counts of this clonotype. The V gene is TRBV5-1, the J gene TRBJ2-7; possibly TRBD2 for D (6 bases). Germline V CDR1 and CDR2: SGHRS, YFSETQ. CDR3 length equals 16 residues. Trimming removed 7 bases from V and 0 bases from J, with 20 bases in between. This CDR3 reads CASRGLGRKSSYEQYF. The DNA for the CDR3 is TGCGCCAGCCGCGGCCTTGGGAGGAAGAGCTCCTACGAGCAGTACTTC.

The chain is built from TRBV6-5 and TRBJ2-7; D tentatively fits TRBD1 or TRBD2 (5 bases each). Germline V gene sequence: CDR1 MNHEY, CDR2 SVGAGI. The ends were cut back, 0 bases at V and 2 bases at J, with 11 bases in the middle. The CDR3 spans 15 residues. The CDR3, as DNA: TGTGCCAGCAGTTACTCGGCCCGGGGACCCTACGAGCAGTACTTC. Its translation: CASSYSARGPYEQYF.

This clonotype turned up a few times. The CDR3 coding sequence is TGTGCCAGCAGCTGGACCGGGACAGCTAGTACTGGGGCCAACGTCCTGACTTTC. It yields the protein CASSWTGTASTGANVLTF. The J gene is TRBJ2-6, the V gene TRBV5-5; 7 bases are a match to TRBD1. Per the germline V gene, CDR1 is SGHKS and CDR2 is YYEKEE (reference sequence). The J segment lost 2 bases and the V segment lost 3 bases, leaving 11 bases of the junction unmatched. The CDR3 is 18 residues long.

This clonotype was recorded many times. The J gene is TRBJ2-3, the V gene TRBV5-1; the match to TRBD1 covers 9 bases. With V trimmed by 4 bases and J by 6 bases, 6 bases remained unmatched. The CDR3 loop spans 14 amino acids. Per germline, CDR1 SGHRS and CDR2 YFSETQ. This chain's CDR3 is CASSPGTGRDTQYF. Written as DNA, the CDR3 is TGCGCCAGCAGCCCGGGGACAGGGAGGGATACGCAGTATTTT.

In its sample, this clonotype was seen many times. The J gene is TRBJ2-7, the V gene TRBV30; the D gene could be TRBD1 or TRBD2 (6 bases each). Germline CDR1 reads GTSNPN; CDR2 reads SVGIG (reference sequence). Trimming shortened V by 5 bases and J by 7 bases, and 18 bases separated the two germline ends. The CDR3 contains 13 residues. The DNA of the CDR3 is TGTGCCTGGGCGGAGGGGGGATCGGGTGAGCAGTACTTC. This gives the protein CAWAEGGSGEQYF. The full variable domain, with the rest looked up from reference TRBV30 and TRBJ2-7, is SQTIHQWPATLVQPVGSPLSLECTVEGTSNPNLYWYRQAAGRGLQLLFYSVGIGQISSEVPQNLSASRPQDRQFILSSKKLLLSDSGFYLCAWAEGGSGEQYFGPGTRLTVT.

At least ten counts were recorded for this clonotype. The chain employs TRBV25-1 and TRBJ2-3; D is perhaps TRBD2 (5 bases). Trimming cost V 6 bases and J 6 bases, with 7 bases left between them. Germline assignment: CDR1 MGHDK and CDR2 SYGVNS. This CDR3 contains 11 residues. DNA of the CDR3: TGTGCCAGCAGAGTAGCGGATACGCAGTATTTT. Encoded protein: CASRVADTQYF. The entire variable domain, with the rest obtained from reference TRBV25-1 and TRBJ2-3, is as follows: EADIYQTPRYLVIGTGKKITLECSQTMGHDKMYWYQQDPGMELHLIHYSYGVNSTEKGDLSSESTVSRIRTEHFPLTLESARPSHTSQYLCASRVADTQYFGPGTRLTVL.

As concerns this clonotype: This may be a read error, as it is one base from a much larger clone. V usage is TRBV20-1 and J usage is TRBJ1-5; the D gene is possibly TRBD1 (5 bases). V lost 3 bases and J lost 3, with 12 bases in between. From germline, CDR1 is DFQATT and CDR2 SNEGSKA (reference sequence). This CDR3 is built from 14 residues. CDR3 sequence: CSASRDGHNQPQHF. The DNA of the CDR3 is TGCAGTGCTAGCCGGGACGGGCACAATCAGCCCCAGCATTTT.

This clonotype came up many times. V usage is TRBV29-1 and J usage is TRBJ1-1; D is perhaps TRBD1 (6 bases). Germline V gives CDR1 SQVTM, CDR2 ANQGSEA. Between the trimmed V and J ends, which lost 7 bases and 0 bases, there was a span of 6 bases. This CDR3 spans 11 amino acids. The CDR3 protein is CSDRVNTEAFF. The DNA of the CDR3 is TGCAGCGACAGGGTGAACACTGAAGCTTTCTTT. The full variable domain, with the rest looked up from reference TRBV29-1 and TRBJ1-1, is SAVISQKPSRDICQRGTSLTIQCQVDSQVTMMFWYRQQPGQSLTLIATANQGSEATYESGFVIDKFPISRPNLTFSTLTVSNMSPEDSSIYLCSDRVNTEAFFGQGTRLTVV.

This clonotype was counted only a few times. This chain uses TRBV20-1 with TRBJ2-1; the match to TRBD2 covers 8 bases. In germline, CDR1 is DFQATT, CDR2 SNEGSKA (reference sequence). The CDR3 is 12 amino acids. After removal of 3 bases from V and 9 bases from J, the junction contained 4 bases not matched to a gene. The DNA for the CDR3 is TGCAGTGCTAGCGGGAGGGCTTTTGAGCAGTTCTTC. The encoded protein is CSASGRAFEQFF.

This clonotype was counted many times. The chain carries TRBV20-1 and TRBJ2-7; D gene uncertain. This CDR3 comprises 12 residues. CDR1 is DFQATT, CDR2 SNEGSKA, per germline (reference sequence). V was pared by 0 bases and J by 2 bases, with 5 bases between. The chain's CDR3 is CSARDVTYEQYV. Here the CDR3 DNA reads TGCAGTGCTAGAGATGTAACCTACGAGCAGTACGTC.

This clonotype was seen repeatedly, ten times or more. This chain links TRBV4-2 with TRBJ2-2, with D tentatively TRBD1 or TRBD2 (5 bases each). Germline CDR1 reads LGHNA; CDR2 reads YNFKEQ. This CDR3 is 15 amino acids long. V lost 1 base and J 7 bases, leaving 13 bases between the germline ends. CDR3 loop: CASSQVIRDGGELFF. CDR3 nucleotides: TGTGCCAGCAGCCAAGTAATACGGGACGGCGGGGAGCTGTTTTTT.